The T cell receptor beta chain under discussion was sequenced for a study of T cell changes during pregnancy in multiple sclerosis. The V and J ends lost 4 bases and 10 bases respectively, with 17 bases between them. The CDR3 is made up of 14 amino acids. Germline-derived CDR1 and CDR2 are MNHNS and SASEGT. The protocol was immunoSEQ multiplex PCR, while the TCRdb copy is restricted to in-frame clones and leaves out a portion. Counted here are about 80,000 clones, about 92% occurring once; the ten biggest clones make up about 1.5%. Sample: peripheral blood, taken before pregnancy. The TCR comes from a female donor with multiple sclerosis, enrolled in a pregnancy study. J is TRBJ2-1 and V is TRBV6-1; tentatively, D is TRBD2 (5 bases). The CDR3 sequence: CASSAVPTTPEQFF. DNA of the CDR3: TGTGCCAGCAGTGCAGTACCGACTACCCCCGAGCAGTTCTTC.